The clone carrying this T cell receptor beta chain turned up a few times. Its specificity is not known. Sequenced by immunoSEQ multiplex PCR; TCRdb stores in-frame clones only, minus some. The table includes around 100,000 clones, roughly 84% detected once. The data were obtained in a study of T cell responses to AZD1222 COVID-19 vaccine. V was pared by 6 bases and J by 7 bases, with 11 bases of the junction left unmatched. CDR1 is LNHDA, CDR2 SQIVND, per germline (reference sequence). The CDR3 covers 14 residues. General study points: Clonal diversity was possibly underestimated, and white British individuals and females predominated among donors. Once two AZD1222 doses were given, Spike-specific TCR breadth and depth went up.

The sample consisted of peripheral blood, taken on day 0 of AZD1222 vaccination. The TCR sequence derives from an adult in good health. The chain combines TRBV19 with TRBJ2-7, with 8 nucleotides matching TRBD1. The CDR3 coding sequence is TGTGCCAGTAGGAAAGGACAGGGAGCTGGGGAGCAGTACTTC. Translating gives CASRKGQGAGEQYF.